The 20 T cell receptor beta chains in this list originate from one sample, sequenced in a study of graft-versus-host responses after intestinal transplantation. Produced via immunoSEQ multiplex PCR; TCRdb's table is partial and in-frame only. Among 80,000 to 100,000 clones, about nine tenths were seen once, and the ten largest hold about 0.18%. Which antigens these TCRs recognize remains unknown. Specimen: unstimulated CD4+ T cells sorted from spleen or lymph node cells, collected before transplant. These receptor sequences come from a human donor who was the organ donor for an intestinal transplant.

The CDR3 spells CASSDIPRGDGYTF. CDR3 DNA: TGTGCCAGCAGTGACATACCTCGGGGGGATGGCTACACCTTC. The chain recombines TRBV25-1 with TRBJ1-2; TRBD1 might be the D (5 bases). This CDR3 spans 14 amino acids. Germline lookup yields CDR1 MGHDK and CDR2 SYGVNS. V lost 3 bases and J lost 6, with 14 bases in between.

The chain employs TRBV27 and TRBJ2-7, with D unclear. Germline CDR1 and CDR2: MNHEY and SMNVEV (reference sequence). The CDR3 has 13 residues. Trimming removed 5 bases at V and 4 bases at J, with 12 bases between. CDR3 sequence reads: CASSPSVGYEQYF. Here the CDR3 DNA reads TGTGCCAGCAGTCCGTCGGTTGGTTACGAGCAGTACTTC.

This chain uses TRBV30 with TRBJ1-1, with D maybe TRBD1 (5 bases). The CDR3 runs to 12 residues. Germline V lookup: CDR1 GTSNPN, CDR2 SVGIG (reference sequence). Trimming removed 2 bases at V and 4 bases at J, with 8 bases between. The CDR3 spells CAWSLGVTEAFF. The CDR3 DNA is TGTGCCTGGAGTCTAGGGGTCACTGAAGCTTTCTTT.

This chain joins TRBV18 and TRBJ1-2; D is undetermined. The V gene's germline CDR1 is KGHSH and CDR2 LQKENI. V lost 6 bases and J 5 bases, leaving 19 bases between the germline ends. CDR3 length: 15 residues. The DNA for the CDR3 is TGTGCCAGCTCTCTGGCTACCGGGAACAGATATGGCTACACCTTC. Amino acid sequence: CASSLATGNRYGYTF.

The genes are TRBV7-9 and TRBJ2-7, with D perhaps TRBD2 (7 bases). The V and J ends lost 5 bases and 3 bases respectively, with 17 bases between them. Germline CDR1 and CDR2: SEHNR and FQNEAQ (reference sequence). This CDR3 comprises 15 residues. Here the CDR3 reads CASSPGGPYLYEQYF. For the CDR3, the DNA is TGTGCCAGCAGCCCCGGGGGGCCCTACCTCTACGAGCAGTACTTC.

The rearrangement joins TRBV18 to TRBJ1-4; possible D gene TRBD1, 6 bases. The CDR3 is made up of 15 amino acids. V gave up 4 bases and J gave up 4 bases, with 13 bases separating them. Germline V lookup: CDR1 KGHSH, CDR2 LQKENI. Written as DNA, the CDR3 is TGTGCCAGCTCACTACAAAGAGGGGGTAATGAAAAACTGTTTTTT. It specifies CASSLQRGGNEKLFF.

This rearrangement joins TRBV4-2 to TRBJ2-5; 8 nucleotides match TRBD2. Germline V CDR1 and CDR2: LGHNA, YNFKEQ. With V trimmed by 1 base and J by 4 bases, 14 bases remained unmatched. The CDR3 spans 18 residues. The CDR3 nucleotides read TGTGCCAGCAGCCAAGTCGGGATAGCGGGGCGTCTGAGAGAGACCCAGTACTTC. This codes for CASSQVGIAGRLRETQYF.

This chain uses TRBV28 with TRBJ1-5; D not certain. Germline V CDR1 and CDR2: MDHEN, SYDVKM. The V end was cut by 6 bases, the J end by 0 bases, with 3 bases between. There are 12 residues in the CDR3. CDR3 DNA sequence: TGTGCCAGCAGCCATAGCAATCAGCCCCAGCATTTT. Its translation: CASSHSNQPQHF.

The rearrangement joins TRBV7-9 to TRBJ2-7; 12 bases agree with TRBD2. The V gene's germline CDR1 is SEHNR and CDR2 FQNEAQ (reference sequence). The CDR3 consists of 15 residues. Unmatched junction bases numbered 2, after V lost 1 base and J lost 4 bases. The CDR3 protein is CASSLGLAGVYEQYF. CDR3 nucleotide sequence: TGTGCCAGCAGCTTAGGACTAGCGGGGGTGTACGAGCAGTACTTC.

This clone was seen only a few times. Other DNA sequences in this sample translate to the same CDR3. The chain is built from TRBV7-9 and TRBJ1-3, with no clear D. V dropped 5 bases and J dropped 4 bases, with 6 bases sitting between them. Germline V gene lookup returns CDR1 SEHNR and CDR2 FQNEAQ (reference sequence). The CDR3 spans 12 residues. The chain's CDR3 is CASSLSGNTIYF. CDR3 bases: TGTGCCAGCAGCCTATCAGGAAACACCATATATTTT.

The rearrangement uses TRBV18 and TRBJ1-2; 9 bases map to TRBD1. This CDR3 has 15 amino acids. CDR1 is KGHSH and CDR2 is LQKENI in the germline V gene. V lost 1 base to trimming and J lost 5 bases; unmatched junction nucleotides: 5. The CDR3 is CASSPLGQGRYGYTF. As DNA, the CDR3 is TGTGCCAGCTCACCACTGGGACAGGGTCGGTATGGCTACACCTTC.

In this sample, this clone turned up once. The chain is built from TRBV11-2 and TRBJ1-1; no clear D. V dropped 5 bases and J dropped 8 bases, with 15 bases sitting between them. The germline V gene encodes CDR1 SGHAT and CDR2 FQNNGV. The CDR3 runs 13 residues. CDR3 loop: CASSPVERMEAFF. The CDR3 coding sequence is TGTGCCAGCAGCCCAGTGGAGCGGATGGAAGCTTTCTTT.

The gene calls are TRBV5-1 and TRBJ2-2; TRBD2 aligns across 13 bases. The CDR3 runs 15 residues. V shed 8 bases, J shed 6 bases, and the junction held 7 bases outside the gene matches. CDR1 is SGHRS and CDR2 is YFSETQ in the germline V gene. This chain's CDR3 is CASTTSGGAAGELFF. The CDR3 DNA reads as TGCGCCAGTACTACTAGCGGGGGGGCCGCCGGGGAGCTGTTTTTT.

This chain links TRBV4-2 with TRBJ2-7, with D possibly TRBD1 on 5 matching bases. Trimming took 8 bases from V and 0 from J, leaving 14 bases between them. CDR1 and CDR2 (germline): LGHNA, YNFKEQ. The CDR3 consists of 14 residues. CDR3 DNA sequence: TGTGCCAGCCGACAGAGCCTTAGCTCCTACGAGCAGTACTTC. Protein sequence: CASRQSLSSYEQYF.

J is TRBJ2-5 and V is TRBV6-5; TRBD2 matches 8 bases. Trimming at V came to 6 bases and at J to 4 bases, leaving 7 bases not matched to a gene. The CDR3 is 14 residues long. From germline, CDR1 is MNHEY and CDR2 SVGAGI. The CDR3 DNA sequence: TGTGCCAGCAGCCGGGCGGGGGGAGGAGAGACCCAGTACTTC. This codes for CASSRAGGGETQYF.

This clone was picked up one time. The chain joins TRBV11-2 to TRBJ2-3, with D uncertain. The V end was cut by 4 bases, the J end by 5 bases, with 4 bases between. The V gene's germline CDR1 is SGHAT and CDR2 FQNNGV. This CDR3 is 11 amino acids long. The chain's CDR3 is CASSSVDTQYF. The CDR3 nucleotides are TGTGCCAGCAGCTCGGTAGATACGCAGTATTTT.

The chain recombines TRBV19 with TRBJ2-3, with D hard to call. V lost 6 bases and J lost 2, with 9 bases in between. Germline assignment: CDR1 LNHDA and CDR2 SQIVND (reference sequence). This CDR3 is 13 amino acids long. The CDR3 region is CASSPYFTDTQYF. The CDR3 region has the DNA TGTGCCAGTAGCCCCTACTTCACAGATACGCAGTATTTT. Full variable domain (outside the CDR3, taken from reference TRBV19 and TRBJ2-3): DGGITQSPKYLFRKEGQNVTLSCEQNLNHDAMYWYRQDPGQGLRLIYYSQIVNDFQKGDIAEGYSVSREKKESFPLTVTSAQKNPTAFYLCASSPYFTDTQYFGPGTRLTVL.

The chain combines TRBV18 with TRBJ1-2, with D maybe TRBD1 (5 bases). Trimming cost V 2 bases and J 8 bases, with 6 bases left between them. Germline V gives CDR1 KGHSH, CDR2 LQKENI. The CDR3 consists of 11 residues. The CDR3 sequence is CASSPGGGYTF. The DNA for the CDR3 is TGTGCCAGCTCACCAGGGGGGGGCTACACCTTC.

This chain connects TRBV19 to TRBJ1-5, with D hard to call. The germline V and J ends were trimmed by 4 bases and 6 bases, with 19 bases remaining between them. The CDR3 totals 16 residues. The germline V gene has CDR1 LNHDA and CDR2 SQIVND (reference sequence). The CDR3 region has the DNA TGTGCCAGTAGTAACTTCTTAAGTGGTTTCACTCAGCCCCAGCATTTT. Translated: CASSNFLSGFTQPQHF.

This clone showed up just once. The CDR3 DNA sequence: TGCAGCGTCCGGACAGGGGGCACCTCCTACGAGCAGTACTTC. Translated: CSVRTGGTSYEQYF. The chain employs TRBV29-1 and TRBJ2-7, with 11 bases aligning to TRBD1. Germline assignment: CDR1 SQVTM and CDR2 ANQGSEA. V shed 6 bases, J shed 0 bases, and the junction held 4 bases outside the gene matches. The CDR3 totals 14 residues.